This TCR beta chain was captured by sequencing in a study of control samples from healthy donors and cancer patients. V gave up 5 bases and J gave up 8 bases; unmatched junction bases: 6. Germline V gene data show CDR1 as MGHRA and CDR2 as YSYEKL. This CDR3 is built from 14 residues. Generated by immunoSEQ multiplex PCR, the TCRdb table keeps only in-frame clones and is missing some. This table has 190,000 or so clones, approximately 95% appearing once. The sample comprised blood. The rearrangement joins TRBV4-1 to TRBJ1-4; TRBD1 aligns across 9 bases. The sequence was collected from a man aged 18 to 29 in good health. This chain's CDR3 is CASSWDREVEKLFF. The CDR3 DNA is TGCGCCAGCAGCTGGGACAGGGAGGTAGAAAAACTGTTTTTT.